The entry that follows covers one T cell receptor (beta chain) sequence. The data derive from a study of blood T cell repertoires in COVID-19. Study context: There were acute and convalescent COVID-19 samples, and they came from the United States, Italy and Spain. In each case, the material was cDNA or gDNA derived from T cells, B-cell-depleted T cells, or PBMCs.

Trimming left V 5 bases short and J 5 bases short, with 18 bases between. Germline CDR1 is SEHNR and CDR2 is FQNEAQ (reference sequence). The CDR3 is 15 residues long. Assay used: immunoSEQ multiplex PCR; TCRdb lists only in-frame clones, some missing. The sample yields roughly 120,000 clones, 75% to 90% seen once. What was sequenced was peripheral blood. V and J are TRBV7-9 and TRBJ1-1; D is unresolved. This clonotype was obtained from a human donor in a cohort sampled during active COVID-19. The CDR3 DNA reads TGTGCCAGCAGCCGGCCGGCGGGCTCTTGGACTGAAGCTTTCTTT. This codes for CASSRPAGSWTEAFF.